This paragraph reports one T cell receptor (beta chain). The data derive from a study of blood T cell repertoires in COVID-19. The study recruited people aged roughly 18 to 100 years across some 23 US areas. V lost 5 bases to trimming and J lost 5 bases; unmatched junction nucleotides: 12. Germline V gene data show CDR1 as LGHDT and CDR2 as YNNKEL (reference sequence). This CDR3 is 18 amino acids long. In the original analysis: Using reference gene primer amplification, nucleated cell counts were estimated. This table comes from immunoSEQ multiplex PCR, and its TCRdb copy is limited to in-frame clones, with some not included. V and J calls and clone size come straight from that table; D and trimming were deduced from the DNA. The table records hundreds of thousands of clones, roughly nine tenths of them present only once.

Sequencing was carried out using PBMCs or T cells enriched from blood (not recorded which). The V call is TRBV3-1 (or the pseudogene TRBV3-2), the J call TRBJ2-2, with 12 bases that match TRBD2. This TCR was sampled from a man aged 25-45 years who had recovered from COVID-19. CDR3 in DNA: TGTGCCAGCAGCGATACTAGCGGGAGGATGGTCGGAACCGGGGAGCTGTTTTTT. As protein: CASSDTSGRMVGTGELFF.